This record looks at one T cell receptor beta chain sequence and its context. This entry comes from a study of blood T cell repertoires in COVID-19. Study-level information: T cells, B-cell-depleted T cells, or PBMCs provided the cDNA or gDNA that served as material.

Germline values: CDR1 SGHNT, CDR2 YYREEE (reference sequence). J gave up 11 bases and V 3 bases, and 12 bases lay outside the gene matches. This CDR3 has 14 residues. Sequenced by immunoSEQ multiplex PCR; TCRdb stores in-frame clones only, minus some. This table has 150,000 or so clones, around 81% appearing once. The TCR originated in a human donor with acute or convalescent COVID-19. The donor label of this sample is uncertain. Specimen: peripheral blood. The chain recombines TRBV5-4 with TRBJ1-1; 8 bases line up with TRBD1. The CDR3 here is CASSSAGQDRVAFF. The CDR3 coding sequence is TGTGCCAGCAGCTCCGCGGGACAGGACCGGGTGGCTTTCTTT.